The T cell receptor beta chain described here comes from a study of cytomegalovirus exposure and HLA in healthy donors. Study-level results: Most TCR sequences were uncommon, yet certain public TCRs appeared in many donors. CMV antigen specificity was confirmed in vitro for a few CMV-associated chains.

Donors were nominally healthy when sampled, though unrecorded immune exposures were likely. For this clone: Its antigen is still unknown.

Primers for the PCR totalled 60 Vbeta and 13 Jbeta. How the authors handled the data: About 80 million unique TCR beta chains, approximately 11 million of them shared, were counted by a later analysis. The protocol was immunoSEQ multiplex PCR, while the TCRdb copy is restricted to in-frame clones and leaves out a portion. D and trimming come from the DNA, and the V and J calls and clone size come from that table. The profile shows hundreds of thousands of clones, around 89% of them singletons. This sequence was found in a woman aged 18-29 years in good health and CMV-seronegative. The sequencing sample was made of PBMCs.

The CDR3 is CASSVGTQSYGYTF. Here the CDR3 DNA reads TGTGCCAGCAGCGTAGGTACACAGTCCTATGGCTACACCTTC. The chain couples TRBV9 to TRBJ1-2; D is uncertain. Per germline, CDR1 SGDLS and CDR2 YYNGEE. Trimming stripped 0 bases from V and 4 bases from J, with 10 bases between. The CDR3 length is 14 residues.